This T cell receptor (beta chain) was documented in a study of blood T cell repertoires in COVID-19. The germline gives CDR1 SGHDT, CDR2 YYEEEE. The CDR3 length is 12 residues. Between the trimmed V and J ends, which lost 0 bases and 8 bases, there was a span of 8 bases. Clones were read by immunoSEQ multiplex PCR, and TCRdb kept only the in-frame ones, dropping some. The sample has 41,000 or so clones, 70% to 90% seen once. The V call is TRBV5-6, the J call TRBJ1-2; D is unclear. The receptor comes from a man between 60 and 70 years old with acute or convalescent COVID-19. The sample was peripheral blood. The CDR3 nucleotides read TGTGCCAGCAGCTTGGCCGAGGGAGGCTACACCTTC. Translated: CASSLAEGGYTF.